The clone carrying this TCR beta chain came up many times. Its target is unknown. Each CDR3 protein is one row after TCRdb ran MiXCR on the 5' RACE reads. The table records 200,000 to 250,000 distinct CDR3 sequences, 6% to 7% of them present only once. This record comes from a study of identical twins. Whole-study findings and limits: Interpretation of the results relied on cross-sectional statistical analysis and not on following the same donors.

This CDR3 comprises 13 residues. CDR1 is SQVTM and CDR2 is ANQGSEA in the germline V gene. Trimming took 0 bases from V and 8 from J, leaving 11 bases between them. These data are also associated with another study on T cells expressing NK-cell markers.

The chain is built from TRBV29-1 and TRBJ2-1; either TRBD1 or TRBD2 may fit D (6 bases each). The specimen sequenced was CD8+ T cells sorted from blood. This TCR was recovered from a woman aged 18 to 35 in good health. CDR3 coding DNA: TGCAGCGTTGAAGACAGGGGCGGGGATGAGCAGTTCTTC. The encoded protein is CSVEDRGGDEQFF.